Following are 8 T cell receptor beta chains from one sample sequenced in a study of shared clonotypes between healthy human individuals. Assay: immunoSEQ multiplex PCR; the TCRdb copy retains only in-frame clones and omits some. Of millions of clones listed, about 93% are singletons. Naive CD8 cells were CD45RO-negative, positively selected for CCR7, excluding terminally differentiated effector memory CD45RA+ cells. The source material was naive CD8+ T cells from PBMCs. The receptor set was obtained from a man aged 18 to 35 in good health. Some clones in this sample may be carry-over from other donors' samples.

This sequence joins TRBV29-1 and TRBJ2-7, with TRBD2 matching 8 bases. Germline V gene lookup returns CDR1 SQVTM and CDR2 ANQGSEA. This CDR3 is 12 amino acids long. The V gene end was trimmed by 7 bases and the J gene end by 2 bases; junction bases not matched to a gene: 4. DNA for the CDR3: TGCAGCGCGACTAGCGCACCCTACGAGCAGTACTTC. Translation: CSATSAPYEQYF.

This clone showed up just once. The chain recombines TRBV7-9 with TRBJ1-4; a possible D gene is TRBD1 (6 bases). The CDR3 totals 17 residues. Per the germline V gene, CDR1 is SEHNR and CDR2 is FQNEAQ (reference sequence). Trimming took off 4 bases at V and 4 bases at J, with 19 bases between the two ends. DNA for the CDR3: TGTGCCAGCAGCTCACGTGGTTTGGGCAGGGGTAATGAAAAACTGTTTTTT. It yields the protein CASSSRGLGRGNEKLFF. Full variable domain (missing parts from reference TRBV7-9 and TRBJ1-4): DTGVSQNPRHKITKRGQNVTFRCDPISEHNRLYWYRQTLGQGPEFLTYFQNEAQLEKSRLLSDRFSAERPKGSFSTLEIQRTEQGDSAMYLCASSSRGLGRGNEKLFFGSGTQLSVL.

The gene calls are TRBV6-5 and TRBJ1-5, with D unclear. The CDR3 length is 14 residues. Trimming took off 6 bases at V and 1 base at J, with 10 bases between the two ends. The germline V gene encodes CDR1 MNHEY and CDR2 SVGAGI. Here the CDR3 DNA reads TGTGCCAGCAGACTAATAGGGAGCAATCAGCCCCAGCATTTT. Translated, it gives CASRLIGSNQPQHF.

The chain employs TRBV5-8 and TRBJ2-3; 10 bases match TRBD1. The ends lost 4 bases at V and 6 bases at J; junction bases unmatched: 8. CDR1 is SGHTS, CDR2 YDEGEE, per germline. CDR3 length: 15 residues. CDR3 sequence (DNA): TGTGCCAGCAGCCAAGACAGGGGGCTCGACGATACGCAGTATTTT. The encoded protein is CASSQDRGLDDTQYF.

The rearrangement joins TRBV10-3 to TRBJ2-7; 7 bases match TRBD1. Looked up from germline, CDR1 is ENHRY and CDR2 is SYGVKD. Trimming took 7 bases from V and 1 from J; bases not matched to a gene: 7. There are 14 residues in the CDR3. The CDR3 DNA is TGTGCCATCACGGGCCGGGACAGTTCCTACGAGCAGTACTTC. It codes for CAITGRDSSYEQYF.

The chain carries TRBV7-9 and TRBJ2-5; D possibly matches TRBD1 or TRBD2 (6 bases each). The CDR3 is made up of 17 amino acids. The germline V gene encodes CDR1 SEHNR and CDR2 FQNEAQ (reference sequence). V was cut by 2 bases and J by 1 base, with 17 bases left in between. The CDR3 DNA follows: TGTGCCAGCAGCTTACGAGGTGCCAGGGGAGGCCAAGAGACCCAGTACTTC. This encodes CASSLRGARGGQETQYF.

V gene TRBV6-1 combines with J gene TRBJ2-7; possibly TRBD1 for D (6 bases). Germline V gives CDR1 MNHNS, CDR2 SASEGT. This CDR3 spans 16 amino acids. The germline V and J ends were trimmed by 2 bases and 4 bases, with 18 bases remaining between them. This chain's CDR3 is CASSELGTLSTYEQYF. The CDR3 DNA sequence: TGTGCCAGCAGTGAATTAGGGACACTAAGTACATACGAGCAGTACTTC.

The V gene is TRBV7-6, the J gene TRBJ1-2; the D is unclear. This CDR3 comprises 13 residues. Trimming pared 4 bases from V and 4 bases from J, leaving 10 bases between. Germline V gene lookup returns CDR1 SGHVS and CDR2 FNYEAQ. The CDR3 is CASSSSGIYGYTF. The CDR3 DNA reads as TGTGCCAGCAGCTCCTCGGGGATCTATGGCTACACCTTC.